The rows below give T cell receptor beta chains drawn from one sample of a study of T cells in localized non-small cell lung cancer. Clones were read by immunoSEQ multiplex PCR, and TCRdb kept only the in-frame ones, dropping some. The repertoire holds fewer than 90,000 clones, with roughly 81% as singletons. The specimen comprised peripheral blood, sampled before any cancer treatment. These receptors were obtained from a man between 40 and 70 years old with stage I lung adenocarcinoma. Each CDR3 is given with its conserved first and last residue. A D gene is named only where the DNA matches it firmly. Rows may omit the clone size; those that give it use once, few, many or a size class.

v_call	clone_size	d_call	j_call	cdr3_nt	cdr3_aa
TRBV7-9	-	TRBD1	TRBJ1-2	TGTGCCAGCAGCTTAAAGACAGGGGCTAACTATGGCTACACCTTC	CASSLKTGANYGYTF
TRBV19	few	-	TRBJ1-1	TGTGCCAGTAGCACCGGGATTTACACTGAAGCTTTCTTT	CASSTGIYTEAFF
TRBV7-3	-	TRBD2	TRBJ2-1	TGTGCCAGCAGCTCCTGGGGGACTAGCAATGAGCAGTTCTTC	CASSSWGTSNEQFF
TRBV28	-	-	TRBJ1-1	TGTGCCAGCAGTTTACGTCGAACTGAAGCTTTCTTT	CASSLRRTEAFF
TRBV30	once	TRBD1	TRBJ2-1	TGTGCCGTAACGGACAGGGGAATCTACAATGAGCAGTTCTTC	CAVTDRGIYNEQFF
TRBV7-2	-	-	TRBJ1-6	TGTGCCAGCAGCTCTTTTCTAAATTCACCCCTCCACTTT	CASSSFLNSPLHF
TRBV2	-	TRBD1	TRBJ2-5	TGTGCCAGCAGTGTCCAAACCGGGACAGGGAGGGAGACCCAGTACTTC	CASSVQTGTGRETQYF
TRBV5-5	-	TRBD1	TRBJ2-3	TGTGCCAGCAGCTTGGTTCCGTACGGGACAGGGGGCACAGATACGCAGTATTTT	CASSLVPYGTGGTDTQYF
TRBV5-4	-	-	TRBJ1-2	TGTGCCAGCAGCTTGGCAGGACTTAGCTATGGCTACACCTTC	CASSLAGLSYGYTF
TRBV19	-	-	TRBJ1-3	TGTGCCAGTAGAACTTCTGGAAACACCATATATTTT	CASRTSGNTIYF
TRBV7-9	-	-	TRBJ2-5	TGTGCCAGCAGCAAGAACTGGATCGAGGGAGAGACCCAGTACTTC	CASSKNWIEGETQYF
TRBV10-1	-	TRBD1	TRBJ2-2	TGCGCCAGCGGCTCAGGACAGGGCTCCGGGGAGCTGTTTTTT	CASGSGQGSGELFF
TRBV6-5	-	-	TRBJ1-2	TGTGCCAGCAGTGCCAAATTCAGGAGGGGAGGAGGCTACACCTTC	CASSAKFRRGGGYTF
TRBV4-3	-	-	TRBJ1-5	TGCGCCAGCAGCCAAGGCCCGGGACAGCCCCAGCATTTT	CASSQGPGQPQHF
TRBV29-1	few	-	TRBJ2-5	TGCAGCGCCGTTTCCCGGGGCGGTGAGACCCAGTACTTC	CSAVSRGGETQYF
TRBV30	medium-sized	TRBD1	TRBJ1-2	TGTGCCTGGAAAAGGGACAGGGCAGTCTTTACTGGCTACACCTTC	CAWKRDRAVFTGYTF
TRBV6-6	-	TRBD1	TRBJ1-1	TGTGCCAGCAGTAAATCGACAGGGGGCGCGATCACTGAAGCTTTCTTT	CASSKSTGGAITEAFF
TRBV9	-	-	TRBJ1-2	TGTGCCAGCAGCTCTGGACGGAACTATGGCTACACCTTC	CASSSGRNYGYTF
TRBV28	once	-	TRBJ2-1	TGTGCCAGCCGGGAAGCGCCCAATGAGCAGTTCTTC	CASREAPNEQFF
TRBV7-9	-	TRBD1	TRBJ1-2	TGTGCCAGCAGCTTTAGGTCAGGGGGCAGTTACACCTTC	CASSFRSGGSYTF
TRBV27	-	-	TRBJ2-7	TGTGCCAGCAGTTGGAGCGCCAACTACGAGCAGTACTTC	CASSWSANYEQYF
TRBV15	-	-	TRBJ2-7	TGTGCCACCAGCATCGACCCCTCCTACGAGCAGTACTTC	CATSIDPSYEQYF
TRBV6-5	-	TRBD2	TRBJ2-5	TGTGCCAGCAGTTACTCGGGGAGGGTGACCCAAGAGACCCAGTACTTC	CASSYSGRVTQETQYF
TRBV7-9	-	TRBD1	TRBJ1-4	TGTGCCAGCAGCCCCCGGACAGGGGAAGAAAAACTGTTTTTT	CASSPRTGEEKLFF
TRBV6-5	-	TRBD1	TRBJ1-2	TGTGCCAGCAGCCGACAGGGGTTTAGCTATGGCTACACCTTC	CASSRQGFSYGYTF
TRBV7-2	-	-	TRBJ2-7	TGTGCCAGCAGCTTCCGTTACGAGCAGTACTTC	CASSFRYEQYF
TRBV19	once	TRBD2	TRBJ2-1	TGTGCCAGTACCTCGGCTAGCGGGGGGTTCTACAATGAGCAGTTCTTC	CASTSASGGFYNEQFF
TRBV5-1	-	-	TRBJ2-5	TGCGCCAGCAGCTTGAAGGGTGGGGAGACCCAGTACTTC	CASSLKGGETQYF
TRBV4-1	-	TRBD2	TRBJ2-7	TGCGCCAGCAGCCATGGAACTAGCGGGGGGGCCTCCTACGAGCAGTACTTC	CASSHGTSGGASYEQYF
TRBV7-8	-	TRBD1	TRBJ2-1	TGTGCCAGCAGCTCCGACAGGGCGTCATACAATGAGCAGTTCTTC	CASSSDRASYNEQFF
TRBV19	once	TRBD1	TRBJ1-2	TGTGCCAGTGGGGGGACAGGGGATGGCTATGGCTACACCTTC	CASGGTGDGYGYTF
TRBV11-2	-	TRBD2	TRBJ2-2	TGTGCCAGCAGCTTATGGTCCCCCGCGGGGGACACCGGGGAGCTGTTTTTT	CASSLWSPAGDTGELFF
TRBV27	-	TRBD1	TRBJ1-2	TGTGCCAGCAGTTCCCTCGCGAAGGGGGCCTTGAACTATGGCTACACCTTC	CASSSLAKGALNYGYTF
TRBV28	-	TRBD2	TRBJ2-3	TGTGCCAGCAGTTCCCAAGCGGGAGACACTAGCACAGATACGCAGTATTTT	CASSSQAGDTSTDTQYF
TRBV6-5	-	TRBD1	TRBJ1-2	TGTGCCAGCAGTTACTCAGGGGGCTGGGTGGAGGGCTACACCTTC	CASSYSGGWVEGYTF
TRBV14	-	TRBD2	TRBJ2-5	TGTGCCAGCAGTGGCGGGAGACAGTCCCAAGAGACCCAGTACTTC	CASSGGRQSQETQYF
TRBV11-2	once	-	TRBJ2-2	TGTGCCAGCAGCTTTATTGTTGGAACCGGGGAGCTGTTTTTT	CASSFIVGTGELFF
TRBV6-1	-	TRBD1	TRBJ2-7	TGTGCCAGCAGTGGCCCCGGGACAGCTACCTACGAGCAGTACTTC	CASSGPGTATYEQYF
TRBV1	-	-	TRBJ1-2	TGCACCAGCAGCCAAGCTGGGGGCCTGGGTGGCTACACCTTC	CTSSQAGGLGGYTF
TRBV30	-	-	TRBJ1-2	TGCGCCAGGGGACCCCCCTTCAATGGCTACACCTTC	CARGPPFNGYTF
TRBV6-1	-	-	TRBJ2-7	TGTGCCAGCAGTGAAAGAGGAGAAGGTTGGGGAGGGCAGTACTTC	CASSERGEGWGGQYF
TRBV29-1	few	TRBD2	TRBJ2-1	TGCAGCGTTGCGCGTTCAGCGGGAGAGGTTGAGCAGTTCTTC	CSVARSAGEVEQFF
TRBV7-3	-	-	TRBJ2-3	TGTGCCAGCAGCCTTACGGGGGGCACAGATACGCAGTATTTT	CASSLTGGTDTQYF
TRBV9	-	-	TRBJ2-3	TGTGCCAGCAGCGGGCTTGGGGGGACAAGCACAGATACGCAGTATTTT	CASSGLGGTSTDTQYF
TRBV11-2	-	TRBD2	TRBJ2-5	TGTGCCAGCAGCACTAGCGGGGAGACCCAGTACTTC	CASSTSGETQYF
TRBV10-3	few	TRBD1	TRBJ1-1	TGTGCCATCAGTGAGTCGGCGGCAGGGGGCGCTTCCGAAGCTTTCTTT	CAISESAAGGASEAFF
TRBV27	once	TRBD1	TRBJ2-1	TGTGCCAGCAGTTCGACAGGGGCACAGCAGTTCTTC	CASSSTGAQQFF
TRBV15	few	TRBD2	TRBJ2-7	TGTGCCACCAGCAGAGGAGGGACTAGCGGGAGGGCCGAGCAGTACTTC	CATSRGGTSGRAEQYF
TRBV14	-	TRBD1	TRBJ2-5	TGTGCCAGCAGCCTTCTCGACAGGGATCAGGAGACCCAGTACTTC	CASSLLDRDQETQYF
TRBV18	-	TRBD2	TRBJ2-7	TGTGCCAGCTCGTCCGGGACTAGTAGTACCTACGAGCAGTACTTC	CASSSGTSSTYEQYF
TRBV30	-	TRBD1	TRBJ2-7	TGTGCCTGGGGGACAGGACCCTACGAGCAGTACTTC	CAWGTGPYEQYF
TRBV6-6	-	-	TRBJ2-5	TGTGCCAGCAGTTACTCGAAGACCCAGTACTTC	CASSYSKTQYF